The next 8 T cell receptor beta chains were all read from a single sample in a study of vaccination and CD4 T cells after COVID-19. The Oncomine TCR Beta short-read assay sequenced DNA from cultured CD4+ T cells. Each CDR3 protein is one row after TCRdb ran MiXCR on the PCR reads. This sample has fewer than 15,000 distinct CDR3 sequences, with around three fifths found just once. Treatment denoted: approximately 11-day PBMC culture with coronavirus spike peptide pools or control peptides (ViraFEST assay). These receptors' antigens are unknown. Specimen: CD4+ T cells from blood, cultured in vitro. The receptors come from a human donor who had recovered from COVID-19.

The chain links TRBV20-1 to TRBJ1-5; tentatively, D is TRBD1 (5 bases). There are 13 residues in the CDR3. V was pared by 0 bases and J by 6 bases, with 9 bases between. The germline V gene has CDR1 DFQATT and CDR2 SNEGSKA (reference sequence). The DNA of the CDR3 is TGCAGTGCTAGAGATCCAGGGCCTCAGCCCCAGCATTTT. This gives the protein CSARDPGPQPQHF.

CDR3 nucleotide sequence: TGTGCCAGCAGGGAGGGGTACAATCAGCCCCAGCATTTT. Translating gives CASREGYNQPQHF. V and J are TRBV7-8 and TRBJ1-5, with D possibly TRBD1 on 5 matching bases. Germline V gene sequence: CDR1 SGHVS, CDR2 FQNEAQ. The CDR3 spans 13 residues. V gave up 6 bases and J gave up 3 bases, with 9 bases separating them.

The chain is built from TRBV20-1 and TRBJ2-1, with D tentatively TRBD2 (6 bases). The CDR3 has 16 amino acids. The V gene's germline CDR1 is DFQATT and CDR2 SNEGSKA (reference sequence). V was trimmed by 1 base and J by 0 bases, leaving 13 bases between them. The CDR3, as DNA: TGCAGTGCTAGAGTTCCTAGCGAGAGCTCCTACAATGAGCAGTTCTTC. Translated: CSARVPSESSYNEQFF.

The CDR3 nucleotides read TGTGCCAGCACCCGTTGGGCGACAGAGCGCAATCAGCCCCAGCATTTT. Translation: CASTRWATERNQPQHF. V and J are TRBV6-1 and TRBJ1-5; D is perhaps TRBD1 (5 bases). V was pared by 7 bases and J by 2 bases, with 18 bases between. Germline V lookup: CDR1 MNHNS, CDR2 SASEGT. This CDR3 region has 16 residues.

The sample holds a few counts of this clonotype. This sequence joins TRBV7-8 and TRBJ2-1; D remains unclear. The CDR3 totals 14 residues. The germline CDR1 and CDR2 sequences are SGHVS and FQNEAQ. Between the trimmed V and J ends, which lost 0 bases and 4 bases, there was a span of 7 bases. CDR3 coding DNA: TGTGCCAGCAGCTTAGCGCACTTGTACAATGAGCAGTTCTTC. It encodes CASSLAHLYNEQFF.

The rearrangement joins TRBV20-1 to TRBJ1-2; D may be TRBD1 (5 bases). Deletions cut 0 bases from V and 2 bases from J, with 10 bases between. Germline CDR1 DFQATT, CDR2 SNEGSKA (reference sequence). This CDR3 comprises 14 residues. The CDR3 loop reads CSARESGGNYGYTF. DNA of the CDR3: TGCAGTGCTAGAGAATCCGGGGGGAACTATGGCTACACCTTC.

The chain links TRBV19 to TRBJ2-2; D remains unclear. Deletions cut 10 bases from V and 6 bases from J, with 9 bases between. This CDR3 has 11 amino acids. CDR1 and CDR2 (germline): LNHDA, SQIVND (reference sequence). The CDR3 nucleotides are TGTGCCACCCGGACGGCCGGGGAGCTGTTTTTT. Protein product: CATRTAGELFF.

This clonotype was recorded only once. The chain links TRBV5-1 to TRBJ2-5; a possible D gene is TRBD1 (5 bases). CDR3 length: 15 residues. Germline V lookup: CDR1 SGHRS, CDR2 YFSETQ. V dropped 1 base and J dropped 3 bases, with 13 bases sitting between them. The CDR3 DNA sequence: TGCGCCAGCAGCTTGTTCTCGAAAGGGGAAGAGACCCAGTACTTC. Translated, it gives CASSLFSKGEETQYF.